This entry concerns a single T cell receptor (beta chain). The sample belongs to a study of CD8 T cells in Susac syndrome. The authors reverse transcribed roughly 0.5 to 1 ug RNA with random hexamers. TCRdb independently ran MiXCR on the immunoSEQ multiplex PCR reads; one entry per CDR3 protein. This repertoire shows 95,000 to 150,000 distinct CDR3 sequences, over 90% found once; its top ten account for roughly 0.29%. This receptor was taken from a human donor with Susac syndrome. Source material: CD8+ T cells from PBMCs.

The CDR3 region has the DNA TGTGCCAGCAGCCAAGATCTGGGAAACCAAGAGACCCAGTACTTC. Protein sequence: CASSQDLGNQETQYF. The V and J genes are TRBV3-1 and TRBJ2-5; D uncertain. This CDR3 spans 15 amino acids. Germline-derived CDR1 and CDR2 are LGHDT and YNNKEL (reference sequence). V lost 0 bases to trimming and J lost 0 bases, with 8 bases between them.